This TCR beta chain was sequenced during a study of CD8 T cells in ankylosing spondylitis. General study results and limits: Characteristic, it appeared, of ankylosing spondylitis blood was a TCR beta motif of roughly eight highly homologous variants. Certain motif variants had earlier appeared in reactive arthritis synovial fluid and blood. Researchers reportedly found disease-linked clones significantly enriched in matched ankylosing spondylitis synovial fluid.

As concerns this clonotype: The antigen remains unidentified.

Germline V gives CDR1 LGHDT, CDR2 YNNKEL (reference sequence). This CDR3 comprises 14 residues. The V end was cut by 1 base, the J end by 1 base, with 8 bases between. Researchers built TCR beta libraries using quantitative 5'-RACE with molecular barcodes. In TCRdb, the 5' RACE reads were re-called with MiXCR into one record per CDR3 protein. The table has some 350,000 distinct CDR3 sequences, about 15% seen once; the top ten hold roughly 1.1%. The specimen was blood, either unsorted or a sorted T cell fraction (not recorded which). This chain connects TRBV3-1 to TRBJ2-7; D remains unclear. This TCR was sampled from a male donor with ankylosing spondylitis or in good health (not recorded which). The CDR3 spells CASSQGAESYEQYF. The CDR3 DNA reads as TGTGCCAGCAGCCAAGGGGCAGAGTCCTACGAGCAGTACTTC.